The clone carrying this T cell receptor (beta chain) was detected a few times. Its antigen is not identified. The sample is drawn from a study of beta chain features in type 1 diabetes. General study points: Using cDNA template may skew counts toward highly expressing activated cells. A pattern of fewer insertions and more deletions at VDJ junctions was seen in type 1 diabetes patients.

Every isolated RNA sample was fully reverse transcribed, so sequencing captured expressed TCRB transcripts. Clones were read by immunoSEQ multiplex PCR, and TCRdb kept only the in-frame ones, dropping some. The top ten hold around 0.015% of the sample, which has about 360,000 clones, approximately 12% seen once. The J segment lost 7 bases and the V segment lost 4 bases, leaving 8 bases of the junction unmatched. The CDR3 extends over 14 amino acids. Germline V lookup: CDR1 SGHDT, CDR2 YYEEEE. The specimen was naive CD4+ T cells from blood. The receptor was isolated from a man younger than 30 in good health. This sequence joins TRBV5-6 and TRBJ1-1; TRBD1 matches 9 bases. The CDR3 loop reads CASSAQGAHGEAFF. The CDR3, as DNA: TGTGCCAGCAGCGCACAGGGGGCGCATGGTGAAGCTTTCTTT. Supplemented by reference TRBV5-6 and TRBJ1-1, the full variable domain reads DAGVTQSPTHLIKTRGQQVTLRCSPKSGHDTVSWYQQALGQGPQFIFQYYEEEERQRGNFPDRFSGHQFPNYSSELNVNALLLGDSALYLCASSAQGAHGEAFFGQGTRLTVV.